Listed below are T cell receptor beta chains from one sample, sequenced in a study of CD8 T cells in Susac syndrome. TCRdb processed the immunoSEQ multiplex PCR reads anew with MiXCR; each CDR3 protein has one entry. The table includes about 80,000 distinct CDR3 sequences, roughly 95% detected once. Sequenced: CD8+ T cells from PBMCs. The receptor set was obtained from a human donor with Susac syndrome. CDR3s include the opening cysteine and the closing phenylalanine or tryptophan.

TRBJ2-5 | 11 | TRBV5-6 | CASSLMETQYF
TRBJ2-1 | 14 | TRBV7-9 | CASSYGSSYNEQFF
TRBJ2-3 | 13 | TRBV7-9 | CATSGETADTQYF
TRBJ1-1 | 16 | TRBV9 | CASSATGGTLHTEAFF
TRBJ2-1 | 12 | TRBV9 | CASSSQGPEQFF
TRBJ1-3 | 11 | TRBV20-1 | CSAPSPNTIYF
TRBJ2-5 | 14 | TRBV6-5 | CASRPGGLQETQYF
TRBJ1-2 | 15 | TRBV29-1 | CSVGRQGKSDYGYTF
TRBJ1-5 | 14 | TRBV6-5 | CASSYNRFNQPQHF
TRBJ2-7 | 11 | TRBV27 | CAVTGAYEQYF
TRBJ1-5 | 15 | TRBV30 | CAWSVGTASNQPQHF
TRBJ1-5 | 12 | TRBV6-2/TRBV6-3 | CASSSGAQPQHF
TRBJ2-7 | 15 | TRBV20-1 | CSARDRGAGVLEQYF
TRBJ2-3 | 16 | TRBV2 | CASSGSGSGTPETQYF
TRBJ2-1 | 15 | TRBV20-1 | CSAKISGIIGNEQFF
TRBJ1-1 | 13 | TRBV19 | CASVGGFNTEAFF
TRBJ2-1 | 14 | TRBV6-5 | CASSYRGSYNEQFF
TRBJ2-1 | 12 | TRBV15 | CATSGSGGFFWF
TRBJ2-3 | 16 | TRBV18 | CASSSNGDLRTDTQYF
TRBJ2-7 | 13 | TRBV29-1 | CSVRNRNNYEQYF
TRBJ2-4 | 19 | TRBV30 | CAWSRTSGRLALAKNIQYF
TRBJ1-1 | 14 | TRBV5-4 | CASSQTGADTEAFF
TRBJ2-7 | 18 | TRBV18 | CASSRGGKYHRSLYEQYF